A selection of T cell receptor beta chains follows, all from one sample in a study of blood T cell repertoires in COVID-19. Profiling relied on immunoSEQ multiplex PCR, and the TCRdb table lists in-frame clones only, not all of them. Of about 85,000 clones detected, under 95% appear once; the ten largest clones hold about 2.5%. Sequenced: peripheral blood. The origin of the receptors is a human donor with active COVID-19. The donor label of this sample is uncertain. The CDR3 runs from the conserved cysteine through the conserved F or W. The D gene is left open where the match is weak. A row's size may be missing; if present it is once, few, many or a size class.

v_gene	abundance	j_gene	d_gene	len	CDR3aa	CDR3nt
TRBV2	-	TRBJ2-3	-	12	CASSPFTDTQYF	TGTGCCAGCAGTCCGTTCACAGATACGCAGTATTTT
TRBV14	-	TRBJ2-5	TRBD1	16	CASSQDGQGEQETQYF	TGTGCCAGCAGCCAAGATGGACAGGGGGAGCAAGAGACCCAGTACTTC
TRBV6-1	-	TRBJ2-2	-	15	CTSSEIRGSAGELFF	TGTACCAGCAGTGAAATCCGGGGATCAGCCGGGGAGCTGTTTTTT
TRBV9	-	TRBJ1-6	-	14	CASSVVGYDSPLHF	TGTGCCAGCAGCGTAGTCGGGTACGATTCACCCCTCCACTTT
TRBV7-9	once	TRBJ2-3	-	16	CASSLAPRGSTDTQYF	TGTGCCAGCAGCTTAGCTCCCCGGGGGAGCACAGATACGCAGTATTTT
TRBV6-5	-	TRBJ2-2	-	14	CASRLPEGSGELFF	TGTGCCAGCAGACTCCCGGAGGGGAGCGGGGAGCTGTTTTTT
TRBV5-1	-	TRBJ1-4	-	17	CASSLAQGIRANEKLFF	TGCGCCAGCAGCTTGGCACAGGGCATCCGGGCTAATGAAAAACTGTTTTTT
TRBV2	-	TRBJ2-3	TRBD2	14	CASSLAASTDTQYF	TGTGCCAGCAGTCTAGCGGCTAGCACAGATACGCAGTATTTT
TRBV19	few	TRBJ2-2	TRBD1	14	CASIPRGPNGELFF	TGTGCCAGTATTCCCAGGGGGCCGAACGGGGAGCTGTTTTTT
TRBV6-5	-	TRBJ2-5	-	14	CASEKYRNGETQYF	TGTGCCAGCGAGAAGTACAGAAACGGAGAGACCCAGTACTTC
TRBV13	-	TRBJ1-3	-	16	CASSLDGGLPGNTIYF	TGTGCCAGCAGCTTAGACGGGGGACTGCCTGGAAACACCATATATTTT
TRBV7-2	-	TRBJ2-3	TRBD2	15	CASSFGLANVDTQYF	TGTGCCAGCAGCTTCGGACTAGCGAATGTTGATACGCAGTATTTT
TRBV5-8	-	TRBJ2-5	TRBD2	14	CASSLAGEQETQYF	TGTGCCAGCAGCTTAGCGGGGGAACAAGAGACCCAGTACTTC
TRBV24-1	-	TRBJ1-2	TRBD1	16	CATSDPGQGSDYGYTF	TGTGCCACCAGTGATCCCGGACAGGGATCTGACTATGGCTACACCTTC
TRBV10-3	-	TRBJ1-1	-	13	CAISESGGPEAFF	TGTGCCATCAGTGAGTCAGGGGGACCTGAAGCTTTCTTT
TRBV6-1	-	TRBJ2-1	-	15	CASSEEAVGYNEQFF	TGTGCCAGCAGTGAAGAAGCCGTCGGGTACAATGAGCAGTTCTTC
TRBV29-1	once	TRBJ1-2	-	12	CSVEEWGDGYTF	TGCAGCGTTGAAGAGTGGGGAGATGGCTACACCTTC
TRBV3-1/TRBV3-2	-	TRBJ1-5	-	14	CASSKRTSNQPQHF	TGTGCCAGCAGCAAGAGAACTAGCAATCAGCCCCAGCATTTT
TRBV3-1/TRBV3-2	-	TRBJ1-4	-	16	CASSLSLGSANEKLFF	TGTGCCAGCAGCCTCTCCCTGGGCTCAGCTAATGAAAAACTGTTTTTT
TRBV15	-	TRBJ2-5	-	15	CATSRDATTQETQYF	TGTGCCACCAGCAGAGATGCGACAACGCAAGAGACCCAGTACTTC
TRBV5-1	-	TRBJ2-3	TRBD1	14	CASTRTGEVDTQYF	TGCGCCAGCACAAGGACAGGGGAGGTGGATACGCAGTATTTT
TRBV5-4	-	TRBJ2-7	TRBD1	14	CASSVGQQIYEQYF	TGTGCCAGCAGCGTGGGACAGCAGATCTACGAGCAGTACTTC
TRBV2	-	TRBJ2-7	TRBD2	16	CASSYPRGSGEYEQYF	TGTGCCAGCAGTTACCCCAGGGGTAGCGGGGAATACGAGCAGTACTTC
TRBV28	once	TRBJ2-7	TRBD1	13	CASGLTGPYEQYF	TGTGCCAGCGGGTTGACAGGGCCATACGAGCAGTACTTC
TRBV11-1	-	TRBJ2-3	-	13	CASTQGGGDTQYF	TGTGCCAGCACCCAGGGGGGAGGAGATACGCAGTATTTT
TRBV3-1/TRBV3-2	-	TRBJ1-2	-	14	CASSQDPGMSGYTF	TGTGCCAGCAGCCAAGATCCCGGGATGAGTGGCTACACCTTC
TRBV7-6	once	TRBJ1-6	-	15	CASSPRGGRDSPLHF	TGTGCCAGCAGCCCTAGGGGCGGCAGGGATTCACCCCTCCACTTT
TRBV2	-	TRBJ2-2	TRBD2	16	CASSVRRLAETGELFF	TGTGCCAGCAGTGTGAGGCGACTAGCGGAGACCGGGGAGCTGTTTTTT
TRBV28	-	TRBJ1-4	-	15	CASSSPGSTNEKLFF	TGTGCCAGCAGTTCGCCAGGGTCAACTAATGAAAAACTGTTTTTT
TRBV30	-	TRBJ1-1	TRBD1	15	CAWRKTGGAFAEAFF	TGTGCCTGGAGGAAGACAGGGGGGGCTTTCGCTGAAGCTTTCTTT